Below, 20 T cell receptor beta chains from the same sample are listed, as sequenced in a study of blood T cells in healthy people across ages. Together with a sample-barcoded 5' primer, a J-beta primer mix was included in a second PCR lasting about 6 to 11 cycles. TCRdb itself ran the 5' RACE reads through MiXCR, one entry per CDR3 protein. The data contain about 1.7 million distinct CDR3 sequences, over 25% of them singletons. What was sequenced was blood. These receptors were taken from a woman aged 30 to 39 in good health.

This clonotype was seen at least ten times. This chain joins TRBV10-1 and TRBJ1-1; 7 positions agree with TRBD1. The CDR3 runs 12 residues. In germline, CDR1 is WNHNN, CDR2 SYGVQD (reference sequence). J lost 4 bases, V lost 5 bases, and 1 base had no gene match. The CDR3 is CASSNRGTEAFF. The CDR3 DNA is TGCGCCAGCAGTAACAGGGGCACTGAAGCTTTCTTT.

J is TRBJ1-1 and V is TRBV4-3; D is possibly TRBD1 (6 bases). Germline V lookup: CDR1 LGHNA, CDR2 YSLEER. V was trimmed by 0 bases and J by 4 bases, leaving 9 bases between them. The CDR3 length is 14 residues. CDR3 DNA: TGCGCCAGCAGCCAAGACCAGGGGCCCACTGAAGCTTTCTTT. Translating gives CASSQDQGPTEAFF.

The rearrangement joins TRBV7-2 to TRBJ2-1, with D possibly matching TRBD2 (6 bases). V lost 0 bases to trimming and J lost 2 bases, with 17 bases between them. This CDR3 region has 18 residues. The germline V gene has CDR1 SGHTA and CDR2 FQGNSA. CDR3 sequence (DNA): TGTGCCAGCAGCTTAGCGGGAGGAGATCACCCGGCCTACAATGAGCAGTTCTTC. Amino acids: CASSLAGGDHPAYNEQFF.

This clonotype was seen repeatedly, ten times or more. In nucleotides, the CDR3 is TGTGCCAGCCGACGACACAGGGACGTTCAAGAGACCCAGTACTTC. It encodes CASRRHRDVQETQYF. V and J are TRBV6-2 or TRBV6-3 and TRBJ2-5; tentative D call: TRBD1 (6 bases). The CDR3 consists of 15 residues. Germline-derived CDR1 and CDR2 are MNHEY and SVGEGT. Trimming removed 8 bases from V and 2 bases from J, with 18 bases in between.

V usage is TRBV9 and J usage is TRBJ2-7; 13 bases agree with TRBD2. CDR3 size: 13 residues. The ends lost 3 bases at V and 9 bases at J; junction bases unmatched: 3. The germline V gene has CDR1 SGDLS and CDR2 YYNGEE. In DNA, the CDR3 is TGTGCCAGCAGCGCGACTAGCGGGGGGACGCAGTACTTC. Residues: CASSATSGGTQYF.

This clonotype came up a few times. At one of its ends the junction is not consistent with the germline gene, which may arise from a read error. The V gene is TRBV11-2, the J gene TRBJ1-4; D is uncertain. CDR1 and CDR2 from the germline V gene are SGHAT and FQNNGV. The CDR3 is made up of 12 amino acids. CDR3 in amino acids: CASRRGPEKRFF. CDR3 nucleotide sequence: TGTGCCAGCAGACGAGGACCTGAAAAACGGTTTTTT.

This clonotype was picked up many times. An end of the junction does not agree with germline; a read error may underlie this. V gene TRBV5-6 combines with J gene TRBJ2-7; 13 bases are a match to TRBD2. Germline V gene sequence: CDR1 SGHDT, CDR2 YYEEEE. The CDR3 length is 17 residues. In DNA, the CDR3 is TGTGCCAGCAGCGCAGCTGGGACTAGCGGGAAGTCCTCCGAGCAGTACTTC. It yields the protein CASSAAGTSGKSSEQYF.

This clonotype was detected many times. This chain links TRBV6-2 or TRBV6-3 with TRBJ2-4; a weak D match, TRBD2 (5 bases). CDR3 length equals 12 residues. Trimming removed 6 bases at V and 11 bases at J, with 14 bases between. Germline lookup yields CDR1 MNHEY and CDR2 SVGEGT. Written as DNA, the CDR3 is TGTGCCAGCAGCGACGGGGTGTGGGTTCAGTACTTC. It yields the protein CASSDGVWVQYF.

The chain couples TRBV5-1 to TRBJ2-5, with 9 nucleotides matching TRBD1. In germline, CDR1 is SGHRS, CDR2 YFSETQ. After removal of 1 base from V and 5 bases from J, the junction contained 6 bases not matched to a gene. The CDR3 sequence is 15 residues long. DNA for the CDR3: TGCGCCAGCAGCTTGAGCGACAGGGGGTTCGAGACCCAGTACTTC. It specifies CASSLSDRGFETQYF.

This chain joins TRBV5-1 and TRBJ1-1; TRBD1 matches 8 bases. Trimming cost V 6 bases and J 0 bases; bases outside gene matches: 7. This CDR3 region has 15 residues. Germline V gene sequence: CDR1 SGHRS, CDR2 YFSETQ. The DNA of the CDR3 is TGCGCCAGCAAGGGGGGGACAGGCGTGAACACTGAAGCTTTCTTT. This sequence encodes CASKGGTGVNTEAFF. The full variable domain, with the rest looked up from reference TRBV5-1 and TRBJ1-1, is KAGVTQTPRYLIKTRGQQVTLSCSPISGHRSVSWYQQTPGQGLQFLFEYFSETQRNKGNFPGRFSGRQFSNSRSEMNVSTLELGDSALYLCASKGGTGVNTEAFFGQGTRLTVV.

This clonotype occurred a few times. The V call is TRBV20-1, the J call TRBJ1-5, with 7 bases that match TRBD1. The germline V gene has CDR1 DFQATT and CDR2 SNEGSKA (reference sequence). CDR3 length: 16 amino acids. V trimming: 5 bases; J trimming: 2 bases; junction bases outside the gene matches: 12. This CDR3 reads CSAGGEGARGNQPQHF. CDR3 sequence (DNA): TGCAGTGCTGGGGGGGAGGGGGCGCGTGGCAATCAGCCCCAGCATTTT.

CDR3 protein: CASSQEISGTQETQYF. CDR3 coding DNA: TGCGCCAGCAGCCAGGAGATTAGCGGGACCCAAGAGACCCAGTACTTC. This chain connects TRBV4-3 to TRBJ2-5; TRBD2 matches at 8 bases. CDR1 and CDR2 from the germline V gene are LGHNA and YSLEER. This CDR3 contains 16 residues. The V segment lost 3 bases and the J segment 1 base; nucleotides outside the gene matches: 7.

This chain uses TRBV25-1 with TRBJ2-3, with D tentatively TRBD2 (7 bases). Germline V gene sequence: CDR1 MGHDK, CDR2 SYGVNS. V was cut by 0 bases and J by 6 bases, with 13 bases left in between. The CDR3 totals 15 residues. The CDR3 sequence: CASSEYTGRADTQYF. CDR3 DNA sequence: TGTGCCAGCAGTGAATACACAGGGAGGGCTGATACGCAGTATTTT.

This clonotype was picked up a small number of times. J is TRBJ2-7 and V is TRBV3-1; possibly TRBD1 or TRBD2 for D (6 bases each). The V gene's germline CDR1 is LGHDT and CDR2 YNNKEL (reference sequence). This CDR3 comprises 16 residues. V lost 5 bases and J lost 2, with 19 bases in between. The DNA for the CDR3 is TGTGCCAGCAGCGGGGGGCGTACAGGGAGGACCTACGAGCAGTACTTC. It specifies CASSGGRTGRTYEQYF.

This clonotype has at least ten counts. The chain employs TRBV20-1 and TRBJ2-7, with TRBD2 identical over 11 bases. With V trimmed by 1 base and J by 6 bases, 8 bases remained unmatched. The CDR3 has 15 amino acids. The germline V gene encodes CDR1 DFQATT and CDR2 SNEGSKA (reference sequence). The DNA of the CDR3 is TGCAGTGCTAGAGGCCCCGGACTAGCGGGTGGCGAGCAGTACTTC. Translation: CSARGPGLAGGEQYF.

This clonotype was observed many times. This chain joins TRBV25-1 and TRBJ2-7; weak D call: TRBD2 (6 bases). CDR1 and CDR2 from the germline V gene are MGHDK and SYGVNS. V was trimmed by 1 base and J by 3 bases, leaving 7 bases between them. This CDR3 contains 13 residues. This chain's CDR3 is CASSEWGDYEQYF. In nucleotides, the CDR3 is TGTGCCAGCAGTGAATGGGGGGACTACGAGCAGTACTTC.

The chain links TRBV2 to TRBJ2-1; D is perhaps TRBD2 (6 bases). The CDR3 is made up of 13 amino acids. V lost 7 bases to trimming and J lost 12 bases, with 19 bases between them. CDR1 and CDR2 from the germline V gene are SNHLY and FYNNEI. The CDR3 DNA reads as TGTGCCAGCAATGTGGGACCCGCGGAGGGGCAGTTCTTC. Translated: CASNVGPAEGQFF.

The sample holds one count of this clonotype. The J gene is TRBJ2-6, the V gene TRBV12-3 or TRBV12-4; D ambiguous. CDR3 length: 16 residues. V shed 3 bases and J shed 0 bases, with 9 bases lying between them. The CDR3 here is CASSFGSFSGANVLTF. The CDR3 bases are TGTGCCAGCAGTTTTGGCAGTTTCTCTGGGGCCAACGTCCTGACTTTC.

Comments on this clonotype: A read error may produce the germline difference seen at one junction end. This chain joins TRBV29-1 and TRBJ2-1, with unresolved D. CDR1 and CDR2 from the germline V gene are SQVTM and ANQGSEA. The CDR3 is 10 residues long. CDR3 bases: TGCAGTTATTTCTACAGTGAGCAGTTCTTC. Its protein is CSYFYSEQFF.

Of note for this clonotype: At one of its ends the junction is not consistent with the germline gene, which may arise from a read error. The chain couples TRBV6-1 to TRBJ1-1; D perhaps matches TRBD1 (5 bases). CDR3 length: 15 residues. CDR1 MNHNS and CDR2 SASEGT come from the germline V gene. Here the CDR3 DNA reads TGTGCCAGCAGTGACCCCGGGACGGGGAACACTGAGGCTTTCTTT. Encoded protein: CASSDPGTGNTEAFF.